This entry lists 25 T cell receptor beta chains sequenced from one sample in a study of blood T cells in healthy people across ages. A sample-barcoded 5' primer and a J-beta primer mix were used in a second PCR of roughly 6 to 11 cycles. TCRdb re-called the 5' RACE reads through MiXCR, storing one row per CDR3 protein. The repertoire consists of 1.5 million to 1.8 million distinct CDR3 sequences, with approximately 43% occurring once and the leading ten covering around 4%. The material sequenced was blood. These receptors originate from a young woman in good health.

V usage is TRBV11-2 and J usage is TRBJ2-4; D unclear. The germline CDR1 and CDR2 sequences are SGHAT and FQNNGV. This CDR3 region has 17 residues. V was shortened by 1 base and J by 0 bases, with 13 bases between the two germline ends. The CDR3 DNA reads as TGTGCCAGCAGCTTAGTACGTCCTCGGTTAGCCAAAAACATTCAGTACTTC. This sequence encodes CASSLVRPRLAKNIQYF. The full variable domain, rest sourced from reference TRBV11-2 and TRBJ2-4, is EAGVAQSPRYKIIEKRQSVAFWCNPISGHATLYWYQQILGQGPKLLIQFQNNGVVDDSQLPKDRFSAERLKGVDSTLKIQPAKLEDSAVYLCASSLVRPRLAKNIQYFGAGTRLSVL.

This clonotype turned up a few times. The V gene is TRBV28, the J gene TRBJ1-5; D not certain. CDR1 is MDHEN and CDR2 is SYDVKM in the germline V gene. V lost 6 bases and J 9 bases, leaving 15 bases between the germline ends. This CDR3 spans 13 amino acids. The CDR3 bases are TGTGCCAGCAGCTCGGCAGGCAGCGGGCCCCAGCATTTT. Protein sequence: CASSSAGSGPQHF. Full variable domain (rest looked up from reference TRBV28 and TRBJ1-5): DVKVTQSSRYLVKRTGEKVFLECVQDMDHENMFWYRQDPGLGLRLIYFSYDVKMKEKGDIPEGYSVSREKKERFSLILESASTNQTSMYLCASSSAGSGPQHFGDGTRLSIL.

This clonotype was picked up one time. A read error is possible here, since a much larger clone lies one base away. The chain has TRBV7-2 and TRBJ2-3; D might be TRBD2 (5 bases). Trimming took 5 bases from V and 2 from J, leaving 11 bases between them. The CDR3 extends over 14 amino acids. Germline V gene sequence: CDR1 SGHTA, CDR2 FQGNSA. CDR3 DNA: TGTGCCAGCAGCGTAAGCGGACCCACAGATACGCAGTATTTT. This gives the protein CASSVSGPTDTQYF. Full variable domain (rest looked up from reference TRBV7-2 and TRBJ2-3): GAGVSQSPSNKVTEKGKDVELRCDPISGHTALYWYRQSLGQGLEFLIYFQGNSAPDKSGLPSDRFSAERTGGSVSTLTIQRTQQEDSAVYLCASSVSGPTDTQYFGPGTRLTVL.

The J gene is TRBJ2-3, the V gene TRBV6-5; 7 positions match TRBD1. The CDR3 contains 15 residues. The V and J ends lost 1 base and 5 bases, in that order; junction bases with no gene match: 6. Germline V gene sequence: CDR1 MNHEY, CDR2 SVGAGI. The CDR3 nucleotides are TGTGCCAGCAGTTACTGGGCAGGGGGAATAGATACGCAGTATTTT. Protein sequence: CASSYWAGGIDTQYF.

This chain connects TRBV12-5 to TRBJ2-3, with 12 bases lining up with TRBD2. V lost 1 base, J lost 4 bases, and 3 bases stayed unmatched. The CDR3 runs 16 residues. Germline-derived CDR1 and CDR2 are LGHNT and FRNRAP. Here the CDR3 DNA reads TGTGCTAGTGGTTTGGGACTAGCGGGAGAGGCAGATACGCAGTATTTT. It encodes CASGLGLAGEADTQYF.

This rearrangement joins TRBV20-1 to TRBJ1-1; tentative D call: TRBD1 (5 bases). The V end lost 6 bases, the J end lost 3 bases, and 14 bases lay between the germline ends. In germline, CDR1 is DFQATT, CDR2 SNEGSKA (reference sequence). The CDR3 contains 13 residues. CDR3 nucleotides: TGCAGTGCGGGGGTGAATGTTGACACTGAAGCTTTCTTT. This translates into CSAGVNVDTEAFF.

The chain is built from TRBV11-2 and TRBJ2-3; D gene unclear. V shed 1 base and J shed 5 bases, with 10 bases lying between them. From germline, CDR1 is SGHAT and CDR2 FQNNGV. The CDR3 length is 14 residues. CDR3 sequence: CASSLVFGVDTQYF. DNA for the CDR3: TGTGCCAGCAGCTTAGTTTTTGGCGTAGATACGCAGTATTTT.

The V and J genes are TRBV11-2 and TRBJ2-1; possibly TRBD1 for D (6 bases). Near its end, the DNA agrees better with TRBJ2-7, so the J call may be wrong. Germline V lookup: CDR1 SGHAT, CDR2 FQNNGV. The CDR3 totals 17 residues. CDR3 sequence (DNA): TGTGCCAGCAGCTTAGGGGATTGGACAGCCTCCTACAATGAGCAGTACTTC. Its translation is CASSLGDWTASYNEQYF.

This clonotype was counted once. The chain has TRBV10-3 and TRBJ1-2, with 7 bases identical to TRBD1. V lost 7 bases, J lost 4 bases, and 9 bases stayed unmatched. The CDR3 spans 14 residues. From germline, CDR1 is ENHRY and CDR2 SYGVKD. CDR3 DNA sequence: TGTGCCATCACCTCTCGACGGGACAGCTATGGCTACACCTTC. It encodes CAITSRRDSYGYTF.

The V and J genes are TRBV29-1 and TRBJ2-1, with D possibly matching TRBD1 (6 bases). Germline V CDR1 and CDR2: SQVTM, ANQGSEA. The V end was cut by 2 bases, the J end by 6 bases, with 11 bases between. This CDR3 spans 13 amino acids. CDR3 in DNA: TGCAGCGTTGAACAGGGGAACGTCAATGAGCAGTTCTTC. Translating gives CSVEQGNVNEQFF.

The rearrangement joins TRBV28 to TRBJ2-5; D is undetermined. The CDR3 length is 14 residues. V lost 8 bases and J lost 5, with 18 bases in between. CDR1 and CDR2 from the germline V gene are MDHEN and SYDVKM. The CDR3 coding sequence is TGTGCCAGCTTTCCTCGTGAGGCGACTGAGACCCAGTACTTC. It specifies CASFPREATETQYF.

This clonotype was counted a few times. CDR3: CASSIGTSGIDEQFF. The CDR3 DNA follows: TGCGCCAGCAGCATCGGGACTAGCGGGATCGATGAGCAGTTCTTC. The rearrangement links TRBV5-1 to TRBJ2-1, with 13 bases fitting TRBD2. The CDR3 contains 15 residues. With V trimmed by 4 bases and J by 8 bases, 6 bases remained unmatched. Germline V gives CDR1 SGHRS, CDR2 YFSETQ.

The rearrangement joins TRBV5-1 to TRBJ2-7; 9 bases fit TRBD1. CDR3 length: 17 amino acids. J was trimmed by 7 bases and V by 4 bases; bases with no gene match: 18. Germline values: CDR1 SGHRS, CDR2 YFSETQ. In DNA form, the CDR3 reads TGCGCCAGCAGCACGTTACAGGGGGCCCCCTCTTACAATGAGCAGTACTTC. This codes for CASSTLQGAPSYNEQYF.

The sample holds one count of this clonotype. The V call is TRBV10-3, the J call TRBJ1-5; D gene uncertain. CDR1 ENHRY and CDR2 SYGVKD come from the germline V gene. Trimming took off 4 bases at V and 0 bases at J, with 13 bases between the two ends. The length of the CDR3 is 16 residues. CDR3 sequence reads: CAISALGPGSNQPQHF. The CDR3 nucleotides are TGTGCCATCAGTGCTTTAGGGCCCGGTAGCAATCAGCCCCAGCATTTT.

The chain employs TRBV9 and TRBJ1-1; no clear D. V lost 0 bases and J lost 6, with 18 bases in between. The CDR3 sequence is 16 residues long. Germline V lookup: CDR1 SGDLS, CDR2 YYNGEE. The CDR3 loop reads CASSVAPSGGLAEAFF. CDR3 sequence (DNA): TGTGCCAGCAGCGTAGCTCCTTCGGGAGGGCTCGCTGAAGCTTTCTTT.

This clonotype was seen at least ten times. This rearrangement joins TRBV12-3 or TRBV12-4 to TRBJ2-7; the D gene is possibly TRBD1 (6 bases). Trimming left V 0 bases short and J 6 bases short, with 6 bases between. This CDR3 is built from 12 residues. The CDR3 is CASSLAGGEQYF. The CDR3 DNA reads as TGTGCCAGCAGTTTAGCAGGGGGCGAGCAGTACTTC.

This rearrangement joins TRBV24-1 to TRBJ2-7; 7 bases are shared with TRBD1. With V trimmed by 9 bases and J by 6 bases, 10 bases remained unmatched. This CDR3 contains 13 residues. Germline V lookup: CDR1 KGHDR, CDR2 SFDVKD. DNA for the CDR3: TGTGCCACCCAACACAGGGGATCCCGCGAGCAGTACTTC. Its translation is CATQHRGSREQYF.

CDR3 region: CSVKTGTRDNQPQHF. CDR3 nucleotide sequence: TGCAGCGTTAAAACCGGGACTAGGGACAATCAGCCCCAGCATTTT. The V gene is TRBV29-1, the J gene TRBJ1-5; weak D call: TRBD1 (5 bases). Per the germline V gene, CDR1 is SQVTM and CDR2 is ANQGSEA. V was trimmed by 5 bases and J by 3 bases, leaving 17 bases between them. CDR3 length equals 15 residues.

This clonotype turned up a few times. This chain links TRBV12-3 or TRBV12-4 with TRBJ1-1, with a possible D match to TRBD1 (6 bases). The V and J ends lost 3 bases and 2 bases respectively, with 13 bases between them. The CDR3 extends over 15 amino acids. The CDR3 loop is CASSFQGTTNTEAFF. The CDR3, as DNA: TGTGCCAGCAGTTTCCAGGGGACAACTAACACTGAAGCTTTCTTT.

The CDR3 coding sequence is TGTGCCAGCAGTCAACTCATCGGGGGAGGCACTGAAGCTTTCTTT. Amino acid sequence: CASSQLIGGGTEAFF. The V gene is TRBV6-5, the J gene TRBJ1-1; possible D gene TRBD1, 5 bases. CDR1 is MNHEY and CDR2 is SVGAGI in the germline V gene. There are 15 residues in the CDR3. The V end was cut by 5 bases, the J end by 4 bases, with 17 bases between.

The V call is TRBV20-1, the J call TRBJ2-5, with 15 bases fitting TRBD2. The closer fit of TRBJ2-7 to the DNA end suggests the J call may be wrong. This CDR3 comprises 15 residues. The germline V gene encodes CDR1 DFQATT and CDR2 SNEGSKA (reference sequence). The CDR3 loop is CSAGGLAGGKHEQYF. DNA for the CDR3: TGCAGTGCTGGAGGACTAGCGGGGGGGAAGCACGAGCAGTACTTC.

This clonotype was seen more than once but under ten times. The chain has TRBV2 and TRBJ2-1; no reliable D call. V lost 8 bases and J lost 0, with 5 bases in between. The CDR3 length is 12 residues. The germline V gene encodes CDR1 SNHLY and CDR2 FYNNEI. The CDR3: CASQSSYNEQFF. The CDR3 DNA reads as TGTGCCAGCCAAAGCTCCTACAATGAGCAGTTCTTC.

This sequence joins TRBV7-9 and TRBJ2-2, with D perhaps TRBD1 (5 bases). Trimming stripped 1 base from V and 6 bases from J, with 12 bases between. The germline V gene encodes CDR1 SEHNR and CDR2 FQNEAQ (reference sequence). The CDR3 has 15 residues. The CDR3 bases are TGTGCCAGCAGCTTAGACAGGTTAAGTGCCGGGGAGCTGTTTTTT. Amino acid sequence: CASSLDRLSAGELFF.

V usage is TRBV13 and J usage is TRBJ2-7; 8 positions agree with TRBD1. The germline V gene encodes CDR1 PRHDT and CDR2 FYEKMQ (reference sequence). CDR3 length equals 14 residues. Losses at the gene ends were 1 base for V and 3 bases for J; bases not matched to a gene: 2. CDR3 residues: CASSLVGQVYEQYF. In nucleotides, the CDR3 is TGTGCCAGCAGCTTAGTGGGACAGGTCTACGAGCAGTACTTC.

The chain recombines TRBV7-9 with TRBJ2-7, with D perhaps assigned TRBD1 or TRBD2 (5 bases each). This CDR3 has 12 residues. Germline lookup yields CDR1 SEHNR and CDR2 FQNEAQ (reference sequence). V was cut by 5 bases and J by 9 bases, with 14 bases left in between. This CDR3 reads CASSEGPLGQYF. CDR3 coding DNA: TGTGCCAGCAGCGAGGGACCGCTCGGGCAGTACTTC.